The 17 T cell receptor beta chains given below trace back to one sample, sequenced in a study of blood T cell repertoires in COVID-19. Clones were sequenced by immunoSEQ multiplex PCR, and TCRdb holds only the in-frame ones, with some missing. The table has some 300,000 clones, 70% to 90% seen once. The sequenced material came from PBMCs or T cells enriched from blood (not recorded which). These receptors all come from a woman aged 25 to 45 who had recovered from COVID-19.

V and J are TRBV15 and TRBJ2-7; TRBD2 might be the D (5 bases). This CDR3 contains 12 residues. Germline CDR1 and CDR2: LNHNV and YYDKDF (reference sequence). The V end was cut by 0 bases, the J end by 7 bases, with 7 bases between. The DNA for the CDR3 is TGTGCCACCAGCAGAGATCGGGAAGAGCAGTACTTC. It translates to CATSRDREEQYF.

The genes are TRBV3-1 (or the pseudogene TRBV3-2) and TRBJ1-5; 12 nucleotides line up with TRBD1. V was clipped by 5 bases and J by 5 bases; unmatched bases: 4. The CDR3 runs 15 residues. Per germline, CDR1 LGHDT and CDR2 YNNKEL (reference sequence). CDR3 nucleotides: TGTGCCAGCAGCAAGGGACAGGGGGCCTATCAGCCCCAGCATTTT. Translated: CASSKGQGAYQPQHF.

This clone has a single count. The V gene is TRBV7-9, the J gene TRBJ1-2, with 8 bases fitting TRBD1. The V gene's germline CDR1 is SEHNR and CDR2 FQNEAQ (reference sequence). The CDR3 has 13 amino acids. After removal of 5 bases from V and 7 bases from J, the junction contained 6 bases not matched to a gene. The CDR3 protein is CASSVTGEGGYTF. The CDR3 DNA reads as TGTGCCAGCAGCGTGACAGGGGAGGGTGGCTACACCTTC. The whole variable domain, filled in from reference TRBV7-9 and TRBJ1-2, reads DTGVSQNPRHKITKRGQNVTFRCDPISEHNRLYWYRQTLGQGPEFLTYFQNEAQLEKSRLLSDRFSAERPKGSFSTLEIQRTEQGDSAMYLCASSVTGEGGYTFGSGTRLTVV.

J is TRBJ2-7 and V is TRBV27; 10 positions match TRBD2. Germline V CDR1 and CDR2: MNHEY, SMNVEV (reference sequence). The CDR3 is 15 amino acids. With V trimmed by 8 bases and J by 2 bases, 9 bases remained unmatched. The CDR3 coding sequence is TGTGCCAGCGGGGCTAGCGGGAGTCCCACCTACGAGCAGTACTTC. As protein: CASGASGSPTYEQYF.

The chain is built from TRBV27 and TRBJ1-5; D remains ambiguous. The V gene lost 3 bases and the J gene lost 0 bases, with 6 bases spanning the gap. This CDR3 spans 14 amino acids. Germline V gene lookup returns CDR1 MNHEY and CDR2 SMNVEV (reference sequence). The CDR3 bases are TGTGCCAGCAGTTTCCGGTATAGCAATCAGCCCCAGCATTTT. Its translation: CASSFRYSNQPQHF.

This chain uses TRBV9 with TRBJ2-5; 9 bases are a match to TRBD2. CDR3 length: 15 residues. The ends lost 7 bases at V and 2 bases at J; junction bases unmatched: 9. Looked up from germline, CDR1 is SGDLS and CDR2 is YYNGEE. The CDR3: CASSTGAGGQETQYF. In DNA, the CDR3 is TGTGCCAGCTCCACCGGGGCGGGGGGGCAAGAGACCCAGTACTTC.

The genes are TRBV10-3 and TRBJ1-3, with unresolved D. V dropped 10 bases and J dropped 2 bases, with 12 bases sitting between them. The CDR3 is 13 amino acids. Germline values: CDR1 ENHRY, CDR2 SYGVKD. The CDR3 DNA reads TGTGCCACCACCAGTGCCCCTGGAAACACCATATATTTT. Translated, it gives CATTSAPGNTIYF.

The gene calls are TRBV6-2 or TRBV6-3 and TRBJ2-3; 10 bases are shared with TRBD2. CDR1 MNHEY and CDR2 SVGEGT come from the germline V gene. Trimming cost V 0 bases and J 2 bases; bases outside gene matches: 2. This CDR3 spans 16 amino acids. CDR3 DNA: TGTGCCAGCAGTTACTCTAGCGGGGGGACCACAGATACGCAGTATTTT. Its protein product is CASSYSSGGTTDTQYF.

In its sample, this clone was seen once. The chain links TRBV27 to TRBJ1-5, with 9 bases lining up with TRBD1. Germline V CDR1 and CDR2: MNHEY, SMNVEV (reference sequence). CDR3 length equals 15 residues. V was clipped by 5 bases and J by 6 bases; unmatched bases: 8. This CDR3 reads CASSGTGGRSQPQHF. The DNA for the CDR3 is TGTGCCAGCAGTGGCACAGGGGGCCGAAGTCAGCCCCAGCATTTT.

This rearrangement joins TRBV4-2 to TRBJ1-2; D might be TRBD1 (5 bases). V dropped 0 bases and J dropped 3 bases, with 17 bases sitting between them. The CDR3 is made up of 17 amino acids. CDR1 is LGHNA, CDR2 YNFKEQ, per germline. Written as DNA, the CDR3 is TGTGCCAGCAGCCAAGAAGAAGGTGGCAGGGCTTACTATGGCTACACCTTC. Its translation is CASSQEEGGRAYYGYTF.

To note about this clone: At the DNA level, this CDR3 is encoded by other sequences in the same sample as well. The V and J genes are TRBV7-3 and TRBJ2-1; D is uncertain. There are 12 residues in the CDR3. From germline, CDR1 is SGHTA and CDR2 FQGTGA. V shed 0 bases and J shed 7 bases, with 4 bases lying between them. The CDR3 protein is CASSLTLNEQFF. The CDR3 DNA reads as TGTGCCAGCAGCTTAACACTAAATGAGCAGTTCTTC.

The chain combines TRBV7-8 with TRBJ1-4; tentatively, D is TRBD1 (5 bases). The V end was cut by 1 base, the J end by 6 bases, with 18 bases between. Germline values: CDR1 SGHVS, CDR2 FQNEAQ. This CDR3 contains 17 residues. CDR3 sequence: CASSLERTAAGDEKLFF. In DNA form, the CDR3 reads TGTGCCAGCAGCTTAGAACGGACTGCCGCGGGGGATGAAAAACTGTTTTTT. Variable domain in full (rest from reference TRBV7-8 and TRBJ1-4): GAGVSQSPRYKVAKRGQDVALRCDPISGHVSLFWYQQALGQGPEFLTYFQNEAQLDKSGLPSDRFFAERPEGSVSTLKIQRTQQEDSAVYLCASSLERTAAGDEKLFFGSGTQLSVL.

This clone was detected only once. The chain recombines TRBV5-8 with TRBJ2-7; 9 nucleotides agree with TRBD1. The V gene end was trimmed by 9 bases and the J gene end by 6 bases; junction bases not matched to a gene: 13. Germline V gene sequence: CDR1 SGHTS, CDR2 YDEGEE. The CDR3 is made up of 14 amino acids. The CDR3 sequence is CATTQHRGPGEQYF. Here the CDR3 DNA reads TGTGCCACTACACAGCACAGGGGGCCAGGCGAGCAGTACTTC.

The V call is TRBV7-2, the J call TRBJ2-5, with 15 bases lining up with TRBD2. The germline gives CDR1 SGHTA, CDR2 FQGNSA. V trimming: 4 bases; J trimming: 4 bases; junction bases outside the gene matches: 4. The CDR3 loop spans 16 amino acids. The CDR3 here is CASSSGLAGGRETQYF. The DNA of the CDR3 is TGTGCCAGCAGCTCCGGACTAGCGGGGGGGAGAGAGACCCAGTACTTC.

V is TRBV7-2 and J is TRBJ2-3; a weak D match, TRBD2 (6 bases). Germline values: CDR1 SGHTA, CDR2 FQGNSA. Trimming stripped 1 base from V and 6 bases from J, with 26 bases between. The CDR3 sequence is 19 residues long. The CDR3 spells CASSLVARWRGFSQDTQYF. For the CDR3, the DNA is TGTGCCAGCAGCTTAGTCGCTCGCTGGCGGGGTTTTAGTCAGGATACGCAGTATTTT.

The chain recombines TRBV27 with TRBJ2-4; TRBD1 matches 8 bases. CDR3 length: 15 amino acids. CDR1 is MNHEY and CDR2 is SMNVEV in the germline V gene (reference sequence). The trim removed 5 bases at V and 7 bases at J, leaving 10 bases unmatched. CDR3 bases: TGTGCCAGCAGTCTGGACAGGGCTCCGGGGAACATTCAGTACTTC. This gives the protein CASSLDRAPGNIQYF.

The chain uses TRBV6-5 and TRBJ1-1; 9 positions match TRBD1. The CDR3 has 14 residues. The V and J ends lost 2 bases and 5 bases, in that order; junction bases with no gene match: 3. Germline V lookup: CDR1 MNHEY, CDR2 SVGAGI. The CDR3 spells CASSYGTGITEAFF. The CDR3 nucleotides read TGTGCCAGCAGTTACGGGACAGGGATAACTGAAGCTTTCTTT.